This TCR beta chain was identified during a study of cytomegalovirus exposure and HLA in healthy donors (dated by TCRdb to the late 2010s). About the full investigation: According to an earlier analysis of several hundred of the donors, roughly 180 million T cells yielded 117 million unique TCR beta sequences and roughly 280 Gb of sequence data. Around 300 gigabases of sequencing data and tens of millions of unique TCR sequences were included in an early release covering several hundred HLA-typed donors. Of the 350 to 450 genotyped donors, 65% to 90% were placed in the genetic ancestry cluster associated with self-reported Caucasian donors. The aim of the study was to test whether cataloging public T cell receptors could identify signatures of past pathogen exposure. Using immunosequencing, the study profiled T cell repertoires from about 610 subjects and related those repertoires to cytomegalovirus serostatus. Along with the roughly 670-subject first cohort, a separate validation cohort of over a hundred different subjects was used. The study combined high-throughput TCR immunosequencing, statistical association of individual TCRs with disease status, and machine learning to predict cytomegalovirus infection status. In a later analysis, previously published TCR beta repertoires from roughly 710 donors were re-analyzed and high-resolution HLA genotyping was added so that TCR occurrence patterns could be studied. Rather than using new phenotypic data, the later analysis identified candidate immune exposures from TCR beta sequences and from how often those sequences occurred across donors. In an earlier analysis of 550 to 700 of the donors, high-throughput TCR beta sequencing was used to judge whether each TCR beta V gene segment behaved as functional or pseudogenic. Alongside the repertoire data, information on donor age, sex, ethnicity and CMV serostatus was compiled. In a later genetic analysis, genome-wide SNP genotypes for about three fifths of the roughly 670 donors were used, and that subset was treated as a discovery cohort. All discovery cohort repertoires had been generated using a single sequencing platform. Class I and class II HLA loci were covered by the typing at four-digit resolution. Typing coverage varied by locus: roughly 629-630 donors for A, B, C, DRB1 and DQB1; about 520 for DQA1; 600 to 610 for DPA1; approximately 450 for DPB1. Because of strong linkage in the cohort, five DR-DQ haplotypes were treated as single units for association and clustering. Among over 350 genotyped donors of the cohort, an average of 235,054 unique TCR beta nucleotide sequences were sequenced per donor, around 20% of them non-productive. Paper-wide results and their limitations: A later analysis found that most CMV-associated TCR beta chains appeared HLA-restricted, with HLA associations seemingly driven largely by CMV exposure. For the cohort, immune exposure information was limited to CMV serostatus. This cohort had only TCR beta chains sequenced, and the lack of alpha or paired-chain data limited which features could be detected. Roughly uniform sequencing depth across donors was assumed in presence/absence analyses, although this assumption may not hold. In a later analysis, HLA-associated TCR beta chains were found to be more clonally expanded and to have lower generation probabilities than equally common non-associated chains. Several of the top co-occurrence clusters appeared to be linked to parvovirus B19, influenza, CMV and Epstein-Barr virus, according to a later analysis. HLA typing was unavailable for some donors at each locus, so association tests used only the typed subset. A later genetic analysis associated a missense DCLRE1C variant with V-gene and J-gene trimming of TCR beta chains, and an independent cohort replicated the association. Compared with the roughly 600-donor mean, donors in an Asian-associated ancestry cluster had fewer N-insertions in productive TCRs, according to a later genetic analysis. A later analysis found that TCR association rates varied across HLA loci, with DRB1 alleles showing the most associated TCRs and HLA-C alleles the fewest. A total of 164 TCR beta chains were listed by the study as associated with cytomegalovirus. Across donors, most TCR sequences were observed very rarely, whereas some public TCRs were present in many individuals. Because counts were too low, about 18 rarely observed V segments, including chromosome 9 orphons, were excluded from the earlier analysis of about 500 of the donors. Specific HLA alleles were associated with over 15,000 TCR beta sequences at a false discovery rate of 0.05 in a later analysis. When HLA alleles, especially DR and DQ, strongly co-occurred, attributing TCR associations to individual alleles was difficult. A further reported finding was that TCR beta sequences accurately predicted the HLA-A and HLA-B alleles for most subjects in the first cohort. Cytomegalovirus status was reported to be diagnosed by the classifier with high specificity and sensitivity in both the original and validation cohorts. A group of highly shared sequence variants was considered likely to be a technical artifact of the sequencing pipeline. Correlated functional status among segregating V segments might reflect linkage disequilibrium, but an unknown experimental factor could not be ruled out. According to the authors, the approach could potentially be generalized to other disease states and immunological phenotypes. Broadly in line with IMGT annotations, most TCR beta V segments showed up in productive rearrangements about 87% or about 30% of the time in an earlier analysis of about 500 of the donors. A few of the identified cytomegalovirus-associated TCR beta chains were confirmed in vitro to be specific for cytomegalovirus antigens. Some IMGT-functional V segments, including TRBV6-2 and TRBV6-3, could not be told apart with the 87-base-pair reads, so those segments were excluded.

A note on this clone: No antigen is known for it.

In total, 500 to 700 healthy bone marrow donors made up the cohort. At the time of sampling, every cohort member was nominally healthy, though immune exposures that went unrecorded were likely present. The donor tested CMV seronegative, placing the donor among the 300 to 450 seronegative members of the cohort. A peripheral blood sample was collected from each donor, and TCR beta sequencing was performed on peripheral blood mononuclear cells. Genomic DNA was extracted from the blood cell samples with the Qiagen DNeasy Blood Extraction Kit. Libraries were constructed by the immunoSEQ multiplex PCR assay. A mixture of 60 forward primers for TCR Vbeta segments and 13 reverse primers for TCR Jbeta segments was used in the multiplex PCR. The CDR3 region of rearranged TCR beta genes was amplified from genomic DNA by a multiplex PCR assay. Amplified TCR beta libraries were sequenced as 87-base-pair reads on the Illumina HiSeq System. The published analysis was carried out like this. A later analysis tallied 80 million to 95 million unique TCR beta chains across the 666 repertoires, and some 12 million of those chains were shared by two or more donors. A nearest-neighbor algorithm error-corrected the raw reads and collapsed the reads into unique sequences, merging closely related sequences to remove PCR and sequencing errors. V, D and J gene segments were assigned by aligning CDR3 sequences to IMGT reference sequences. For a sequence to be retained, a match of at least six nucleotides to both a V gene segment and a J gene segment was required. A rearrangement was called productive if the CDR3 had no stop codons and remained in frame with V and J, and every other rearrangement was called non-productive. CDR3 was defined by IMGT convention, running from the second conserved V-encoded cysteine to the conserved J-encoded phenylalanine. In an earlier analysis of more than 550 of the donors, sequences lacking an unambiguous match to a single V gene segment were excluded. In an earlier analysis of 450 to 750 of the donors, a V segment was called functional when productive rearrangements were above 56.7%, and segregating when the standard deviation between donors exceeded 5%. A statistical classification framework was built for diagnosing cytomegalovirus status from the catalog of TCR beta chain sequences. V and J gene assignment, in a later analysis, came from comparing TCR nucleotide sequences with IMGT/GENE-DB human TR gene sequences. The TCRdist pipeline was used in a later analysis to assign CDR3 sequences and most-parsimonious VDJ recombination scenarios. In a later analysis, every TCR beta chain was defined by the combination of its CDR3 amino acid sequence and its V-gene family, and reads without a unique V-gene family were dropped. A later analysis removed 500 to 600 highly shared, low-generation-probability nucleotide sequences to deal with suspected cross-contamination and a sequencing artifact. In a later analysis, a clonal expansion index for each public chain was calculated from normalized within-repertoire ranks of inferred template counts. In a later analysis, generation probabilities were computed with a VDJ recombination model fitted to out-of-frame rearrangements, and the resulting probabilities were checked against IGoR. A later analysis scored TCR-TCR, TCR-HLA and TCR-CMV co-occurrence with hypergeometric tests, applying a repertoire-size bias correction to TCR pairs. False discovery rates were estimated in a later analysis by permuting HLA or CMV assignments 20 times. A later analysis grouped co-occurring TCRs with DBSCAN, adding TCRdist sequence similarity when clustering within HLA-allele-positive subsets. Repertoires with fewer than 30,000 or more than 120,000 public chains were left out of co-occurrence clustering, as were a handful of repertoires with anomalous nucleotide sharing. In its TCRdb copy, this immuneACCESS table keeps in-frame sequences only and misses some clones. Where compared with another copy, unresolved V genes explain less than half of these, and the others have no known cause. The DNA gave D and trimming, while V, J and clone size come from that table. The data table for this sample lists around 76,000 clones. Clones ranked in the top ten supply about 0.83% of the sample.

The CDR3 sequence holds 14 residues, the cysteine and phenylalanine included. CDR3 DNA only is kept here, 42 bases in frame from base 1. The junction carries 9 bases between V and J, which are trimmed by 1 base and 5 bases respectively. CDR1 and CDR2 are drawn from the germline V gene: SGHRS, YFSETQ. This clonotype originated in a boy aged 5 to 17 in good health and CMV-seronegative. The V and J genes are TRBV5-1 and TRBJ2-2; no D gene can be assigned with confidence. The sequenced material came from PBMCs. The sequenced DNA is TGCGCCAGCAGCTTGAGGCTAGGTACCGGGGAGCTGTTTTTT. This codes for CASSLRLGTGELFF.